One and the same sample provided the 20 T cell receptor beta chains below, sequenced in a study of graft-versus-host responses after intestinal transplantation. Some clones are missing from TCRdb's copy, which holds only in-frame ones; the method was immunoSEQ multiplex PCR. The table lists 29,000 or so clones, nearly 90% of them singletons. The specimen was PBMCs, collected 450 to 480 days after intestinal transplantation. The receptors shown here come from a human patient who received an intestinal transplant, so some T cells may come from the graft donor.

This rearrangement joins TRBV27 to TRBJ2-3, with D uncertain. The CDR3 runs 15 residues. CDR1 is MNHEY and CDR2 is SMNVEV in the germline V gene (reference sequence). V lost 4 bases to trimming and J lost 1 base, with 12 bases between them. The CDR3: CASSSLTSRTDTQYF. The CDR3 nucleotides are TGTGCCAGCAGTTCCCTAACATCCCGCACAGATACGCAGTATTTT.

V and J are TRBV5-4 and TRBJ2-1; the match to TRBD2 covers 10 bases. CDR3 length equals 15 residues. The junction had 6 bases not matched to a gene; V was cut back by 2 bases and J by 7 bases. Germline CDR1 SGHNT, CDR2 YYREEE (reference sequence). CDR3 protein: CASSLAGGPRNEQFF. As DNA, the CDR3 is TGTGCCAGCAGCTTAGCGGGAGGGCCCAGGAATGAGCAGTTCTTC.

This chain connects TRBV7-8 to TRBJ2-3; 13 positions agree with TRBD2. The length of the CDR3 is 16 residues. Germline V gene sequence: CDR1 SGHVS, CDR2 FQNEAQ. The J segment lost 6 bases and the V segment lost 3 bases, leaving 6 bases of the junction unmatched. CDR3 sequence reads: CASSFRTSGRSDTQYF. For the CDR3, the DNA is TGTGCCAGCAGCTTTCGGACTAGCGGGAGAAGTGATACGCAGTATTTT.

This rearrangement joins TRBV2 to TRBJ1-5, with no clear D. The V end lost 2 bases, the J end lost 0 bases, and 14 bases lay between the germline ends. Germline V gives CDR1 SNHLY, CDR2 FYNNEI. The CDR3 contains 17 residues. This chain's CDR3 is CASSELSPGYSNQPQHF. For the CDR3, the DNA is TGTGCCAGCAGTGAACTGAGTCCCGGGTATAGCAATCAGCCCCAGCATTTT.

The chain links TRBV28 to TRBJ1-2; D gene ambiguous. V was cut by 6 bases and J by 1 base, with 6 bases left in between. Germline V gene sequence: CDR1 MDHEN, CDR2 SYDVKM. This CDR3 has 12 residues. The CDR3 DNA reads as TGTGCCAGCAGGAACATTAACTATGGCTACACCTTC. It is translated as CASRNINYGYTF.

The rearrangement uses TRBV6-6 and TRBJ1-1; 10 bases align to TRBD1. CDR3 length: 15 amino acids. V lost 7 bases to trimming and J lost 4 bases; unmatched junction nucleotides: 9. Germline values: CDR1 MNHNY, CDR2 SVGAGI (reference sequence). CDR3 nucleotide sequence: TGTGCCAGCACCCGACAGGGGGCCGGGGGCACTGAAGCTTTCTTT. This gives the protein CASTRQGAGGTEAFF.

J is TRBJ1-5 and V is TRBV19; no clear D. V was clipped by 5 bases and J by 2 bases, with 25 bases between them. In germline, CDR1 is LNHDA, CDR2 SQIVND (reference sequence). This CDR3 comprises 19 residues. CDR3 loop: CASSPYFPAYIPGNQPQHF. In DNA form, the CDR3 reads TGTGCCAGTAGTCCTTACTTCCCGGCCTATATCCCGGGCAATCAGCCCCAGCATTTT.

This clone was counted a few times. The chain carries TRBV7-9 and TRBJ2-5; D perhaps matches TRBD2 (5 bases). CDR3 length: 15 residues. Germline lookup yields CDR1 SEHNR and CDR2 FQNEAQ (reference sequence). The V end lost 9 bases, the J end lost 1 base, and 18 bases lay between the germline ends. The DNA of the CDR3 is TGTGCCAGGGAACACCCAGGCGGGCGCCAAGAGACCCAGTACTTC. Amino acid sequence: CAREHPGGRQETQYF.

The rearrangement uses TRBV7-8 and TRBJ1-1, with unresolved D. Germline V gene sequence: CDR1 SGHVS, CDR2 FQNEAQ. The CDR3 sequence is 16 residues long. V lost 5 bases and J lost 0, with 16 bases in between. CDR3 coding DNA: TGTGCCAGCAGCCCCCGGGGAAGACCCATGAACACTGAAGCTTTCTTT. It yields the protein CASSPRGRPMNTEAFF. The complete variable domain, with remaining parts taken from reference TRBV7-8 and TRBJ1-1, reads GAGVSQSPRYKVAKRGQDVALRCDPISGHVSLFWYQQALGQGPEFLTYFQNEAQLDKSGLPSDRFFAERPEGSVSTLKIQRTQQEDSAVYLCASSPRGRPMNTEAFFGQGTRLTVV.

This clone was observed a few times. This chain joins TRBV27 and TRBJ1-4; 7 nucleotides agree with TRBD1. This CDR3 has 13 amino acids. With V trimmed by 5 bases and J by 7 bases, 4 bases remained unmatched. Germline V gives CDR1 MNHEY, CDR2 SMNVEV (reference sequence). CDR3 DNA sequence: TGTGCCAGCAGTCCCTGGGACAGTGAAAAACTGTTTTTT. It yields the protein CASSPWDSEKLFF.

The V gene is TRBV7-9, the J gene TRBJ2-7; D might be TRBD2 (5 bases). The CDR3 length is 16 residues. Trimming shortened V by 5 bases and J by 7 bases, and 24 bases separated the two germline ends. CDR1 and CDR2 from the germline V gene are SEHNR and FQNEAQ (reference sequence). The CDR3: CASSRQPVTGIREQYF. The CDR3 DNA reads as TGTGCCAGCAGCCGACAACCCGTTACCGGGATAAGGGAGCAGTACTTC.

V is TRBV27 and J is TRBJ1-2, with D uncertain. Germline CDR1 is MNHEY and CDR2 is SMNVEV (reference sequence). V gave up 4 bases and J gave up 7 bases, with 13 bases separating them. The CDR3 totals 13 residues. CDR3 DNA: TGTGCCAGCAGTTCGTTTGGGTCAGGTGGCTACACCTTC. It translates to CASSSFGSGGYTF.

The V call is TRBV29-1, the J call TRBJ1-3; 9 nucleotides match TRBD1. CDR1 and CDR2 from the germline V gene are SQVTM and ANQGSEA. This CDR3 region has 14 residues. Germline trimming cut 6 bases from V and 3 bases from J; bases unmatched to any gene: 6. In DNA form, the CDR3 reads TGCAGCGTAGAAACAGGGGGCTTTGGAAACACCATATATTTT. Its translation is CSVETGGFGNTIYF.

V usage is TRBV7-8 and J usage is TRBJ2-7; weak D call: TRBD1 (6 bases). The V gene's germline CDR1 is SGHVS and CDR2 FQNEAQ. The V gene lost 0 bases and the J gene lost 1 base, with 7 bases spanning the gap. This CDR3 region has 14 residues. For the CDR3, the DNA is TGTGCCAGCAGCTTAGCCGGACAGTCCTACGAGCAGTACTTC. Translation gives CASSLAGQSYEQYF. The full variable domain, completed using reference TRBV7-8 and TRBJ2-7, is GAGVSQSPRYKVAKRGQDVALRCDPISGHVSLFWYQQALGQGPEFLTYFQNEAQLDKSGLPSDRFFAERPEGSVSTLKIQRTQQEDSAVYLCASSLAGQSYEQYFGPGTRLTVT.

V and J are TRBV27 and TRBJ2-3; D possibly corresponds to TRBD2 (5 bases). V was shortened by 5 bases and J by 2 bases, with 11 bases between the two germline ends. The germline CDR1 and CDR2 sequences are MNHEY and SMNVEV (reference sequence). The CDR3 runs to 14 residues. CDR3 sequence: CASSRWTVTDTQYF. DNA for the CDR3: TGTGCCAGCAGTCGGTGGACTGTCACAGATACGCAGTATTTT.

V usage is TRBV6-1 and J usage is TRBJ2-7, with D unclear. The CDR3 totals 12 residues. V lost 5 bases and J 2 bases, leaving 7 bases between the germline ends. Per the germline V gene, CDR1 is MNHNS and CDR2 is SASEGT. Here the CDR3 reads CASSPGTYEQYF. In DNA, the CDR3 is TGTGCCAGCAGTCCAGGAACCTACGAGCAGTACTTC.

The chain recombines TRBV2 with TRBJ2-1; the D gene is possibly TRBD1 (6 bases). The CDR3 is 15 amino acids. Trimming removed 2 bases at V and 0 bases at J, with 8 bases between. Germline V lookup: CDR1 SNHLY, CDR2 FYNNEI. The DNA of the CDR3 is TGTGCCAGCAGTGAACAGGACAGCTCCTACAATGAGCAGTTCTTC. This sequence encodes CASSEQDSSYNEQFF.

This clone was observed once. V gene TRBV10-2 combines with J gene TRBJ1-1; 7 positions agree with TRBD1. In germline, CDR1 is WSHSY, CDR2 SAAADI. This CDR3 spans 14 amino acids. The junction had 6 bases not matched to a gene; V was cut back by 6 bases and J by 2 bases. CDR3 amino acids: CASSLTGPNTEAFF. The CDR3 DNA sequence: TGCGCCAGCAGCTTGACAGGGCCTAACACTGAAGCTTTCTTT.

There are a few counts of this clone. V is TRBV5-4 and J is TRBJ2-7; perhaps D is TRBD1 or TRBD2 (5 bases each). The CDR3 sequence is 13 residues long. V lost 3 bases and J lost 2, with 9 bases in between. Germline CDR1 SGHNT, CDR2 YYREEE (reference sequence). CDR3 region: CASSSRDAYEQYF. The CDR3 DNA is TGTGCCAGCAGCTCACGGGACGCCTACGAGCAGTACTTC.

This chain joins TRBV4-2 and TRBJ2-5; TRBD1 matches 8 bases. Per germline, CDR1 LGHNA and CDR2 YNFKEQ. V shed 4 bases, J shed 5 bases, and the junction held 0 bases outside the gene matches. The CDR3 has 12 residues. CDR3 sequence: CASSRQGETQYF. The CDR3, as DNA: TGTGCCAGCAGCCGACAGGGGGAGACCCAGTACTTC.